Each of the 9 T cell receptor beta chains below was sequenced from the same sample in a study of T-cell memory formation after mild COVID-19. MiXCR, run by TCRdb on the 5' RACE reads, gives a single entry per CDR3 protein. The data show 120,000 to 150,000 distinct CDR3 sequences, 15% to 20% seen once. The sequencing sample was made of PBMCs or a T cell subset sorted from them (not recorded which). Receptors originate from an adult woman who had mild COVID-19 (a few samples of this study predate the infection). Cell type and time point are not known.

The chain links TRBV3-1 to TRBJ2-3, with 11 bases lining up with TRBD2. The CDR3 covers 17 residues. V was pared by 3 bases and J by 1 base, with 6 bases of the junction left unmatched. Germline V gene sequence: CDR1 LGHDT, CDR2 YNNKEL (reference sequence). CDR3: CASSQYLAGGGTDTQYF. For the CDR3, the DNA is TGTGCCAGCAGCCAGTACCTAGCGGGGGGCGGCACAGATACGCAGTATTTT.

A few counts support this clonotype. DNA for the CDR3: TGTGCCAGCAGCCCAAGCGCGGGCATGGGAGAGACCCAGTACTTC. Its translation is CASSPSAGMGETQYF. The gene calls are TRBV7-2 and TRBJ2-5; TRBD2 might be the D (5 bases). Germline CDR1 SGHTA, CDR2 FQGNSA. This CDR3 has 15 amino acids. Trimming removed 5 bases from V and 4 bases from J, with 17 bases in between. The full variable domain, completed using reference TRBV7-2 and TRBJ2-5, is GAGVSQSPSNKVTEKGKDVELRCDPISGHTALYWYRQSLGQGLEFLIYFQGNSAPDKSGLPSDRFSAERTGGSVSTLTIQRTQQEDSAVYLCASSPSAGMGETQYFGPGTRLLVL.

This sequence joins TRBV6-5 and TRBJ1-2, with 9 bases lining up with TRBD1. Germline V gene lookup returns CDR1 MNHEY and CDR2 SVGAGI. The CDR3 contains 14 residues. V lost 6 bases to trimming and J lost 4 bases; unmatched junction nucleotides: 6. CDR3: CASRGTGTSYGYTF. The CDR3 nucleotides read TGTGCCAGCAGGGGGACAGGGACCTCCTATGGCTACACCTTC.

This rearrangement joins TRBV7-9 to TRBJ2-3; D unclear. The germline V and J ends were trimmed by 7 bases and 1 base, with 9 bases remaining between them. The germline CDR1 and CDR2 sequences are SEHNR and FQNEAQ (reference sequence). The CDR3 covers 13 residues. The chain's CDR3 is CASTDLGTDTQYF. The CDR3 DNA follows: TGTGCCAGCACCGACTTGGGCACAGATACGCAGTATTTT.

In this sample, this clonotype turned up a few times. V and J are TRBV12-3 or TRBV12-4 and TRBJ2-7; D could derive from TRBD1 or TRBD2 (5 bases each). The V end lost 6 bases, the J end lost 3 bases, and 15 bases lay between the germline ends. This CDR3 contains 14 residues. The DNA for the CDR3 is TGTGCCAGCAGCCGAGGGGTCGGTAACTACGAGCAGTACTTC. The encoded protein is CASSRGVGNYEQYF.

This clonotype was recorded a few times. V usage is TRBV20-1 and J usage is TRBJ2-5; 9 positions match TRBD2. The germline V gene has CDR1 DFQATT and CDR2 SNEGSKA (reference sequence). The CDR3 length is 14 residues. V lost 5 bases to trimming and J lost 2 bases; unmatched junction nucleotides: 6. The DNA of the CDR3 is TGCAGTGCTGTAGCGGGAGTTCGTCAAGAGACCCAGTACTTC. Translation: CSAVAGVRQETQYF.

In nucleotides, the CDR3 is TGTGCCAGCAGTCCTGGACTAGCGGGAGTCTCCTACAATGAGCAGTTCTTC. Translating gives CASSPGLAGVSYNEQFF. The V gene is TRBV2, the J gene TRBJ2-1; TRBD2 matches at 13 bases. The CDR3 spans 17 residues. V lost 5 bases, J lost 0 bases, and 4 bases stayed unmatched. Germline CDR1 and CDR2: SNHLY and FYNNEI. Supplemented by reference TRBV2 and TRBJ2-1, the full variable domain reads EPEVTQTPSHQVTQMGQEVILRCVPISNHLYFYWYRQILGQKVEFLVSFYNNEISEKSEIFDDQFSVERPDGSNFTLKIRSTKLEDSAMYFCASSPGLAGVSYNEQFFGPGTRLTVL.

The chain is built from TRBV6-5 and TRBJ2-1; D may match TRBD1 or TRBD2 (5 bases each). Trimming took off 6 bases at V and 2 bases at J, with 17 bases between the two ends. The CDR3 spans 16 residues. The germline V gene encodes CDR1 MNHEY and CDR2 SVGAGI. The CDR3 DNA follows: TGTGCCAGCAGGTATAGTGTGTCGGGGCCCTACAATGAGCAGTTCTTC. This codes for CASRYSVSGPYNEQFF.

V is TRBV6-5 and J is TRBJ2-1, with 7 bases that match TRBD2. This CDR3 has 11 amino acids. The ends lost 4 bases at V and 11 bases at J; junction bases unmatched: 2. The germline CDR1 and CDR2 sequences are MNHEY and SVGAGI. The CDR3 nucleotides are TGTGCCAGCAGTTCCGGGACTAAGCAGTTCTTC. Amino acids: CASSSGTKQFF.